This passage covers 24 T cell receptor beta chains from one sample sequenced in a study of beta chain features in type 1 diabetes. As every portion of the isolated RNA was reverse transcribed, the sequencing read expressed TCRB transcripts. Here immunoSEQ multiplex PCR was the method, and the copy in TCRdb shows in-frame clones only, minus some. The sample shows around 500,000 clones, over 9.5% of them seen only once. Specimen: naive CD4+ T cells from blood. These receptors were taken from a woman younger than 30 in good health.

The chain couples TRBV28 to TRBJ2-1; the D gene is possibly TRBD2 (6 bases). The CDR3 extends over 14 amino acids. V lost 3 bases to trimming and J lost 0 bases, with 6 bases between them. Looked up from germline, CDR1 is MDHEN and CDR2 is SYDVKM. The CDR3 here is CASSFGSSYNEQFF. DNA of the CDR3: TGTGCCAGCAGTTTCGGGAGCTCCTACAATGAGCAGTTCTTC.

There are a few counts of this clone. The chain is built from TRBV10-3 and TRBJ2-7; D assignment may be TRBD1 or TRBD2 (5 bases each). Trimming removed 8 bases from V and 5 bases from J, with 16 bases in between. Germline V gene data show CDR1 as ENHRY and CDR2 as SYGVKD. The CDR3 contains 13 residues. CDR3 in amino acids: CAIGVPGAHEQYF. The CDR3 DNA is TGTGCCATCGGGGTACCCGGGGCCCACGAGCAGTACTTC.

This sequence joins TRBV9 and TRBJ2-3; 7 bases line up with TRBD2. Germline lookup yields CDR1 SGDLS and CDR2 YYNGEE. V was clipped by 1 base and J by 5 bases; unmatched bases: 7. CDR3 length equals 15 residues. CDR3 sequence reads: CASSVRAGVVDTQYF. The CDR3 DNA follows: TGTGCCAGCAGCGTAAGGGCGGGAGTCGTAGATACGCAGTATTTT.

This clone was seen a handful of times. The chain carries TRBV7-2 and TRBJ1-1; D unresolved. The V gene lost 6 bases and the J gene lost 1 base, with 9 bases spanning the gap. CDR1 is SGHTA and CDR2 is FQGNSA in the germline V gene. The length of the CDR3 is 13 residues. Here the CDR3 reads CASSRRWNTEAFF. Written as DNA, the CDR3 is TGTGCCAGCAGTCGCCGGTGGAACACTGAAGCTTTCTTT.

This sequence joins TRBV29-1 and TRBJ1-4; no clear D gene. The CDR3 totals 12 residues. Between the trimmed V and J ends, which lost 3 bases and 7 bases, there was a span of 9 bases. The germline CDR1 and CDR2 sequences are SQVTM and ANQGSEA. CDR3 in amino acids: CSVERVPEKLFF. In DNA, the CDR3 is TGCAGCGTTGAGCGGGTACCTGAAAAACTGTTTTTT.

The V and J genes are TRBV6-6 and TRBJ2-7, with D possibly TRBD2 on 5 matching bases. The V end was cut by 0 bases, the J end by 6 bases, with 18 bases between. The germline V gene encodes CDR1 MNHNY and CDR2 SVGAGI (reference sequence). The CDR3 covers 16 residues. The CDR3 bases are TGTGCCAGCAGTTACTCTCATCTGGCATTTGGAGGCGAGCAGTACGTC. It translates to CASSYSHLAFGGEQYV.

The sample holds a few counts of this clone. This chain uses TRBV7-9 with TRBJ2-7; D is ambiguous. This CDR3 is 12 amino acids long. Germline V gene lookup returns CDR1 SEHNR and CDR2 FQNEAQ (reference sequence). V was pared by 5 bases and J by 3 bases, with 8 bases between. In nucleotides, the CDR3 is TGTGCCAGCAGCACCGACATCTACGAGCAGTACTTC. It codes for CASSTDIYEQYF.

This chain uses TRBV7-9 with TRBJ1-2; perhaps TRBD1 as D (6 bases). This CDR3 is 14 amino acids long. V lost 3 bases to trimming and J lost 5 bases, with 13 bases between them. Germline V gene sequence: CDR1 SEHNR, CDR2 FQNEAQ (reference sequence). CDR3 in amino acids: CASSLRQDVYGYTF. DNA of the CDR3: TGTGCCAGCAGCTTGAGACAGGACGTATATGGCTACACCTTC.

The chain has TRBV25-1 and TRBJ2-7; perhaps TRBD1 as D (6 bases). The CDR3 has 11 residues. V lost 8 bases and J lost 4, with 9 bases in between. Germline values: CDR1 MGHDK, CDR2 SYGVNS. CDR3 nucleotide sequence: TGTGCCAGCGGACAGTATTACGAGCAGTACTTC. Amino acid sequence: CASGQYYEQYF.

CDR3 coding DNA: TGTGCCAGCAGGGCCGTGGATACGCAGTATTTT. Translation gives CASRAVDTQYF. The gene calls are TRBV2 and TRBJ2-3; D remains ambiguous. V was shortened by 6 bases and J by 6 bases, with 7 bases between the two germline ends. Germline CDR1 reads SNHLY; CDR2 reads FYNNEI. The CDR3 totals 11 residues.

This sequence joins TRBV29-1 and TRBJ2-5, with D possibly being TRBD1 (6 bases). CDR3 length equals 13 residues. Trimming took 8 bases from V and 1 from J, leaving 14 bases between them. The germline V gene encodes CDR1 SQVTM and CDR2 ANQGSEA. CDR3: CSIATGSQETQYF. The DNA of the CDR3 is TGCAGCATAGCAACAGGGAGCCAAGAGACCCAGTACTTC.

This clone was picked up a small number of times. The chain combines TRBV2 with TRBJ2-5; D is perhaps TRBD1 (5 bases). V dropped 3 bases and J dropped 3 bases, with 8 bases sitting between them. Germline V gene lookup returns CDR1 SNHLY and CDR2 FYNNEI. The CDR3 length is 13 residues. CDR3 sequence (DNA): TGTGCCAGCAGTGAGGGCAGGGAAGAGACCCAGTACTTC. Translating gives CASSEGREETQYF.

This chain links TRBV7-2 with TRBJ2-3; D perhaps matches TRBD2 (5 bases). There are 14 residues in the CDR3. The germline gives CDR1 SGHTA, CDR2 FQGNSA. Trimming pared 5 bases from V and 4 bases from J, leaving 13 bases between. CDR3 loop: CASSPAARADTQYF. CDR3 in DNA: TGTGCCAGCAGCCCAGCGGCTCGGGCAGATACGCAGTATTTT.

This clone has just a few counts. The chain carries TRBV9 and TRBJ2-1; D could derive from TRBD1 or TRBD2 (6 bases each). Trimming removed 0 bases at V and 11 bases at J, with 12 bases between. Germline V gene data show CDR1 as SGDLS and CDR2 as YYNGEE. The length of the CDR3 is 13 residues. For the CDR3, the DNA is TGTGCCAGCAGCGTAGGGTGGGGGGCCCAGCAGTTCTTC. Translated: CASSVGWGAQQFF.

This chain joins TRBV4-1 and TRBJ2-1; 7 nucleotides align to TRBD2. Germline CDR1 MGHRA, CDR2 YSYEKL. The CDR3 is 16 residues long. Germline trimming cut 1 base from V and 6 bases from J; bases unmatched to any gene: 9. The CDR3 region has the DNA TGCGCCAGCAGCCAAGGAGTGGCTAGCGGACTCAATGAGCAGTTCTTC. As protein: CASSQGVASGLNEQFF.

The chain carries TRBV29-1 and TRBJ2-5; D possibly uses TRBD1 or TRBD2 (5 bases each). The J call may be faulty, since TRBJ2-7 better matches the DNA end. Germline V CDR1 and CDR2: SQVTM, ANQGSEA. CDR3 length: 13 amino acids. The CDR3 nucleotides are TGCAGCGTTGATAGGGACGGATTCTACGAGCAGTACTTC. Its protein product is CSVDRDGFYEQYF.

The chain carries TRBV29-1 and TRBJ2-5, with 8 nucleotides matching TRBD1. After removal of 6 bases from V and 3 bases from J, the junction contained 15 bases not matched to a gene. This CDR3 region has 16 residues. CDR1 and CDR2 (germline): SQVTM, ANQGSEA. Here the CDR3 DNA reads TGCAGCGTAACCCGGCTACGGGACAGGATGGAAGAGACCCAGTACTTC. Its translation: CSVTRLRDRMEETQYF.

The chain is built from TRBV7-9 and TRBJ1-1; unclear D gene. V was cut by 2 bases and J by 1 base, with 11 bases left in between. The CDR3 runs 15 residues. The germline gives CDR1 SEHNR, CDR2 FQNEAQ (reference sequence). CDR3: CASSLSGGKNTEAFF. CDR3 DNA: TGTGCCAGCAGCTTATCTGGAGGGAAGAACACTGAAGCTTTCTTT.

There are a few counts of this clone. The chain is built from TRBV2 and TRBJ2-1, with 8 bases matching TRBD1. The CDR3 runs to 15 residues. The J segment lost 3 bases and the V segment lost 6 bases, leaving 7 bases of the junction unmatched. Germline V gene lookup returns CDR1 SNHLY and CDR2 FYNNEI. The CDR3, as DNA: TGTGCCAGCAGGGACAGGGAAGGACGCTACAATGAGCAGTTCTTC. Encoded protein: CASRDREGRYNEQFF.

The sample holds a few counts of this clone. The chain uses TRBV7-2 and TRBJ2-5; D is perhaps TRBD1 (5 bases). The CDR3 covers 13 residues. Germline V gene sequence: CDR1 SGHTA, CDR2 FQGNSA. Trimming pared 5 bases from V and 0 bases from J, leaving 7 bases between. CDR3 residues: CASSGAYQETQYF. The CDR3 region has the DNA TGTGCCAGCAGCGGGGCTTACCAAGAGACCCAGTACTTC.

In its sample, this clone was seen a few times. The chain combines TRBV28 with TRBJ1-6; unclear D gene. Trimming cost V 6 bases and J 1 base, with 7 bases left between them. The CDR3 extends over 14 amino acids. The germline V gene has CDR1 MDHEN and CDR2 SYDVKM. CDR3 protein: CASRTSSYNSPLHF. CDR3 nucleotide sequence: TGTGCCAGCAGGACGAGTTCCTATAATTCACCCCTCCACTTT.

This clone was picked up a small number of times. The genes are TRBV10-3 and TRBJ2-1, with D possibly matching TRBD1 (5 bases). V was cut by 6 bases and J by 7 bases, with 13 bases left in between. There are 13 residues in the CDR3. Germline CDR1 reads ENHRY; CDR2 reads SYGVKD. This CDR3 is CAISHDRYNEQFF. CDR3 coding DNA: TGTGCCATCAGCCACGACAGATATAATGAGCAGTTCTTC.

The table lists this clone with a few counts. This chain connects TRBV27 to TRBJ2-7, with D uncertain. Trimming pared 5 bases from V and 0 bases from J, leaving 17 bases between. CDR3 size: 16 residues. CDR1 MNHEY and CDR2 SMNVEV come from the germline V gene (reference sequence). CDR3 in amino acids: CASSPPPAANSYEQYF. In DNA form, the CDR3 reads TGTGCCAGCAGTCCCCCCCCGGCAGCGAACTCCTACGAGCAGTACTTC.

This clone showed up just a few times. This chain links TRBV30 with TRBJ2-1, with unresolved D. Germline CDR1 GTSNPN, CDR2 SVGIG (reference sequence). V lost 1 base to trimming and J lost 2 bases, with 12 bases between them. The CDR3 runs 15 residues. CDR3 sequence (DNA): TGTGCCTGGAGTGCCGGCTACCAGCCCTACAATGAGCAGTTCTTC. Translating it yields CAWSAGYQPYNEQFF.